The TCR beta chain described here comes from a study of T cell responses to AZD1222 COVID-19 vaccine. TCRdb's table, derived via immunoSEQ multiplex PCR, lists solely in-frame clones and lacks some. The data show roughly 110,000 clones, more than 85% seen once. Study-wide points: Only after the peak T cell response were repertoires sampled.

V lost 6 bases, J lost 6 bases, and 26 bases lay in between. This CDR3 comprises 18 residues. CDR1 MNHEY and CDR2 SVGEGT come from the germline V gene. A note on this clone: Antigen: not known.

This clonotype originated in an adult in good health. The specimen was peripheral blood, collected on day 0 of AZD1222 vaccination. J is TRBJ1-4 and V is TRBV6-2 or TRBV6-3, with D unresolved. CDR3 residues: CASSPIPTWTDRYEKLFF. The CDR3 DNA reads TGTGCCAGCAGCCCTATTCCAACCTGGACTGATCGGTATGAAAAACTGTTTTTT.